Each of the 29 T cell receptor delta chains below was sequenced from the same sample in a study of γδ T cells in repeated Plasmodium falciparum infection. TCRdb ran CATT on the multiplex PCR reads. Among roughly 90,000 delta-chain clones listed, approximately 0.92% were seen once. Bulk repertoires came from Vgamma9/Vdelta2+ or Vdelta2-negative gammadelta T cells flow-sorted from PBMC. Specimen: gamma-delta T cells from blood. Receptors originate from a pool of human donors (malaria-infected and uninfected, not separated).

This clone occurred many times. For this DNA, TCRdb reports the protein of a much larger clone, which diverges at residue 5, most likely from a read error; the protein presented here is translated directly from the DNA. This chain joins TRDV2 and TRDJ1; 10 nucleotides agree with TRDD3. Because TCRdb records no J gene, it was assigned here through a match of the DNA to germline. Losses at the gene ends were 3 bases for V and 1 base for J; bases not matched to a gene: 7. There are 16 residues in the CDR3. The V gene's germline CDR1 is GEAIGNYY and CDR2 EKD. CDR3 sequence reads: CACDPLGDSATDKLIF. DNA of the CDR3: TGTGCCTGTGACCCACTGGGGGATTCAGCCACCGATAAACTCATCTTT.

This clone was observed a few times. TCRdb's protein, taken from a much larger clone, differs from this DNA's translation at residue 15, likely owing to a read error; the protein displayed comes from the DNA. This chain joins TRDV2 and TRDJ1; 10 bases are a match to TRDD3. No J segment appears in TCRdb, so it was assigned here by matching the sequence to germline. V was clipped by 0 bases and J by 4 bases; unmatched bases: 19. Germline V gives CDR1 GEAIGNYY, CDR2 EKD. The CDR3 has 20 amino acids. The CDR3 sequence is CACDTNFPGDTTPYIDKLIF. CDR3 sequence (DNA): TGTGCCTGTGACACCAATTTTCCGGGGGATACGACTCCGTACATCGATAAACTCATCTTT.

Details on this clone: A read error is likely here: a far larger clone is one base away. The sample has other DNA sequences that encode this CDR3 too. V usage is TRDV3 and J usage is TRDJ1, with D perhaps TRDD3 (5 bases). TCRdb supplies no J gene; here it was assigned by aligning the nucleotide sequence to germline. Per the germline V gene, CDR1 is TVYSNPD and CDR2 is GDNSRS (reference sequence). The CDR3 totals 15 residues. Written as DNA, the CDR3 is TGTGCATTTATACGAGCCGCGTTCTGGGCCGATAAACTCATCTTT. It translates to CAFIRAAFWADKLIF.

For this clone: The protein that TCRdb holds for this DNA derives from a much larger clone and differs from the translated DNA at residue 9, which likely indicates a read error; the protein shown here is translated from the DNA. Written as DNA, the CDR3 is TGTGCCTGTGACACCCGTATCGCCCTGTACACCGATAAACTCATCTTT. Amino acids: CACDTRIALYTDKLIF. This chain uses TRDV2 with TRDJ1; D call uncertain. The J gene, absent from TCRdb, was called here by matching the DNA to germline. Germline assignment: CDR1 GEAIGNYY and CDR2 EKD. The CDR3 consists of 16 residues. V dropped 0 bases and J dropped 0 bases, with 13 bases sitting between them.

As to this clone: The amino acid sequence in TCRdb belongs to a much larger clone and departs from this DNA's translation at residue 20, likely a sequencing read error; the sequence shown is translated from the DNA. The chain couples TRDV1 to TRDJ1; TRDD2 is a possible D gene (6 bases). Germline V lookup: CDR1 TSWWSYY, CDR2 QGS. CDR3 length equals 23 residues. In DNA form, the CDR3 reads TGTGCTCTTGGGGAACTGGGGGGCGCCTTCCGGGCGTCTGAGCGGGCGTACACCGATGAACTCATCTTT. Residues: CALGELGGAFRASERAYTDELIF.

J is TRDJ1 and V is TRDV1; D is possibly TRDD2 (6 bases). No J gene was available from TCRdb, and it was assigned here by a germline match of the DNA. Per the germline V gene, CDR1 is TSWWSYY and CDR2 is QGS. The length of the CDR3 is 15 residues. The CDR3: CSATGGPTVHDKLIF. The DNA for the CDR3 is TGTAGTGCCACCGGGGGTCCTACCGTACACGATAAACTCATCTTT.

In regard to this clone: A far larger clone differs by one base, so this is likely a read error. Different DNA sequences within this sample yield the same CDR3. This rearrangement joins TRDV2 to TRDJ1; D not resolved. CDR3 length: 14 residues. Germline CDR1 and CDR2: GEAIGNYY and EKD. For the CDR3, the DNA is TGTGCCTGTGACACCGTAATGTACACAGATAAACTCATCTTT. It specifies CACDTVMYTDKLIF.

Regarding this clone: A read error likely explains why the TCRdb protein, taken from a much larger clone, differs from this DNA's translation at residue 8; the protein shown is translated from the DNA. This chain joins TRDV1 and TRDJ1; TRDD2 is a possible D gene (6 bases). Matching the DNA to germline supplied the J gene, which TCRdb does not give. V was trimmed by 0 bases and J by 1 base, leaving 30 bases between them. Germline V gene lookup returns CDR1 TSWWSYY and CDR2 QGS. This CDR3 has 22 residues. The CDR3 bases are TGTGCTCTTGGGGAACTAGGCCTCCTCGGCGCCTACTCAATCCTACGCACCGATAAACTCATCTTT. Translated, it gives CALGELGLLGAYSILRTDKLIF.

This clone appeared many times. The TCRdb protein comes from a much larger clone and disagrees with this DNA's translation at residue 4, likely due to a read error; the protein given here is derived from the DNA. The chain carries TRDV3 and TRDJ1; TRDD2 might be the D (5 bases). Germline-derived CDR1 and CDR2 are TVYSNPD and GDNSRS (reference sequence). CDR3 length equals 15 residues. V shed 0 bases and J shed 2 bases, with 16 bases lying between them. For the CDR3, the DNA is TGTGCCTTTAGGTGCCTACTCATCCAAACCGATAAACTCATCTTT. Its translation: CAFRCLLIQTDKLIF.

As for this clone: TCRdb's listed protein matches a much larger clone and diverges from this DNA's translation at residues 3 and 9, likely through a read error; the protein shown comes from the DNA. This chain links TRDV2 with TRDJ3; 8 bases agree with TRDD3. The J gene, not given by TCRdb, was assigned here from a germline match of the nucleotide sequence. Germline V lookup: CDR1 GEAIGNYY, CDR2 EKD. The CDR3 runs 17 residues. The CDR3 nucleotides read TGTGCCCGTGACACCGTACTGGGGGCCTGGGACACCCGACAGATGTTTTTC. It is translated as CARDTVLGAWDTRQMFF.

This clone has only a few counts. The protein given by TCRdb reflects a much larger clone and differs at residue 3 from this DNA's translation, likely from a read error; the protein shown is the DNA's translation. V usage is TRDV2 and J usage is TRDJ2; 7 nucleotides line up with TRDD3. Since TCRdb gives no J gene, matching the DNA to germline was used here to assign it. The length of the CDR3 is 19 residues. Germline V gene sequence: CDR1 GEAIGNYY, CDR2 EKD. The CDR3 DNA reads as TGTGCCCGTGACACCCTGGGGGGGGACCCACCAGCTTTGACAGCACAACTCTTCTTT. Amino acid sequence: CARDTLGGDPPALTAQLFF.

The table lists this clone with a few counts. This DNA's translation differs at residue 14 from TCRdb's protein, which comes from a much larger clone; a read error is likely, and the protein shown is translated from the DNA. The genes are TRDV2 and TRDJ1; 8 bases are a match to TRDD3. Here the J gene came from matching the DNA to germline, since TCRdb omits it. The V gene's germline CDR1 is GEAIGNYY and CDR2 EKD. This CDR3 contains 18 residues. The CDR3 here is CACDTVSGYAGYTGKLIF. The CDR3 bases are TGTGCCTGTGACACCGTCTCGGGATACGCGGGGTACACCGGTAAACTCATCTTT.

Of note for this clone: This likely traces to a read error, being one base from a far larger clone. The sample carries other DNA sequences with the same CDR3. CDR3 sequence: CACDPLLGDTDKLIF. The CDR3 DNA sequence: TGTGCCTGTGACCCACTACTGGGGGACACCGATAAGCTCATCTTT. The chain recombines TRDV2 with TRDJ1, with TRDD3 matching 9 bases. The CDR3 totals 15 residues. Per the germline V gene, CDR1 is GEAIGNYY and CDR2 is EKD.

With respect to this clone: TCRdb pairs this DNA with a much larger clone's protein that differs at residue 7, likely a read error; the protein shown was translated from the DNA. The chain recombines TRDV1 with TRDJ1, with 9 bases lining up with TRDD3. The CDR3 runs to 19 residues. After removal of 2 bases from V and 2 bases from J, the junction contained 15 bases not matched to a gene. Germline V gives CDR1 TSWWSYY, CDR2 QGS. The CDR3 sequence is CALGERKGDTHGGTDKLIF. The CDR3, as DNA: TGTGCTCTTGGGGAAAGGAAGGGGGATACCCACGGCGGGACCGATAAACTCATCTTT.

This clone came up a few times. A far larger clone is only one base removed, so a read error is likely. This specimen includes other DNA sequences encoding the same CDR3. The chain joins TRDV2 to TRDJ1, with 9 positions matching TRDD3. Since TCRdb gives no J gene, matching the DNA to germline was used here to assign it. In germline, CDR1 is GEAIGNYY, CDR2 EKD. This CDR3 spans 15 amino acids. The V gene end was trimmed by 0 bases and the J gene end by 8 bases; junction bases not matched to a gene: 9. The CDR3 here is CACDTVGDRENKLIF. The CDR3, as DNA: TGTGCCTGTGACACCGTGGGGGATAGGGAGAACAAACTCATCTTT.

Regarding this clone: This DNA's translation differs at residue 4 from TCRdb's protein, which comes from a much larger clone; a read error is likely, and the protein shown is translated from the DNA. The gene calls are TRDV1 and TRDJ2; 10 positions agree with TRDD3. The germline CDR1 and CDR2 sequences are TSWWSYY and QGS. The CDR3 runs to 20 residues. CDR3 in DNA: TGTGCTCTTTGGGAGCAATTTTTCCTTTCGCAGGGGGATACGGCAGCACAACTCTTCTTT. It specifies CALWEQFFLSQGDTAAQLFF.

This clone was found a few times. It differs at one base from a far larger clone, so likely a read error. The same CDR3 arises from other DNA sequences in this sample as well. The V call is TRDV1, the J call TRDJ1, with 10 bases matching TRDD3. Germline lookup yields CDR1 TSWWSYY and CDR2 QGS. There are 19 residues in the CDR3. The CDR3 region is CALGELFRGDTLNTDKLIF. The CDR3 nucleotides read TGTGCTCTTGGGGAACTTTTTAGGGGGGATACGCTTAACACCGATAAACTCATCTTC.

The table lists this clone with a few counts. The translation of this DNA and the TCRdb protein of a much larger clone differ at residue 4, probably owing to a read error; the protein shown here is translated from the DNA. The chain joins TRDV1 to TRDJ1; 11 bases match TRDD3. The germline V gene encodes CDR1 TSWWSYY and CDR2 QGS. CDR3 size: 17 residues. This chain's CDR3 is CALRELWGIRGTDKLIF. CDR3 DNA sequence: TGTGCTCTTAGGGAATTATGGGGGATACGAGGCACCGATAAACTCATCTTT.

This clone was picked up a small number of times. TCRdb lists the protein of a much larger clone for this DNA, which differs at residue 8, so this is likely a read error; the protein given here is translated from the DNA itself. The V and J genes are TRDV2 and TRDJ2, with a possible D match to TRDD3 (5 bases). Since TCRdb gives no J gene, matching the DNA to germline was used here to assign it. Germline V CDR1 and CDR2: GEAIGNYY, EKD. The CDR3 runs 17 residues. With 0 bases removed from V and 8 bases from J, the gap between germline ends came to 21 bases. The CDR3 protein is CACDTVSAGSQRAQLFF. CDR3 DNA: TGTGCCTGTGACACCGTGAGTGCTGGGTCCCAACGGGCACAACTCTTCTTT.

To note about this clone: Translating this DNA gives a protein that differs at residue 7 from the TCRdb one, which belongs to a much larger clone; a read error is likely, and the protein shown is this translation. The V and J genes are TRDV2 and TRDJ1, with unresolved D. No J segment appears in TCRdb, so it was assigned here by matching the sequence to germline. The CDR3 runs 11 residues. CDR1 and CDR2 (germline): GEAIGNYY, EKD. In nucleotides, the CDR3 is TGTGCCTGGGGGTACACCGTTAAACTCATCTTT. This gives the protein CAWGYTVKLIF.

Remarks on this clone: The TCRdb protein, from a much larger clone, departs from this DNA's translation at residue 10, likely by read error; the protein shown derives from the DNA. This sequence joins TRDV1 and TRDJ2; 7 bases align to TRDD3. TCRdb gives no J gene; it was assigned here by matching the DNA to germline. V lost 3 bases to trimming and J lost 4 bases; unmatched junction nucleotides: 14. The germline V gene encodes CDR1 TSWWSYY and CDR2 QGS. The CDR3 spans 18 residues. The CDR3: CALGEPLGGHQATAQLFF. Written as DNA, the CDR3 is TGTGCTCTTGGGGAGCCCCTTGGGGGACATCAGGCGACAGCACAACTCTTCTTT.

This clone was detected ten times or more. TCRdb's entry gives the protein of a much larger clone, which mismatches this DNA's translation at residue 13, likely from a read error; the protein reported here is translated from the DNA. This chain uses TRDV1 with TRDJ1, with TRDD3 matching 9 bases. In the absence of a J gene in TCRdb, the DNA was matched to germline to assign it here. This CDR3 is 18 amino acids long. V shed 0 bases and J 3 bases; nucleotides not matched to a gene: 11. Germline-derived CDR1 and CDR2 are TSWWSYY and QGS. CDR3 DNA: TGTGCTCTTGGGGAACTAATCCTAATTACTGGGGGAGCCGATAAACTCATCTTT. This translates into CALGELILITGGADKLIF.

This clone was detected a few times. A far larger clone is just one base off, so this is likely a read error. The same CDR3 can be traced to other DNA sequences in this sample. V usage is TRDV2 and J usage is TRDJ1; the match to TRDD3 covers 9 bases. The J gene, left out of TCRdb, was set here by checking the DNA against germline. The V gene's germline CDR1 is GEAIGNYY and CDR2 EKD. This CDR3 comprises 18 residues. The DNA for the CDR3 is TGTGCTTGTGACACCGTGGTTAATAGGAATGGGGGATACGATAAACTCATCTTT. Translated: CACDTVVNRNGGYDKLIF.

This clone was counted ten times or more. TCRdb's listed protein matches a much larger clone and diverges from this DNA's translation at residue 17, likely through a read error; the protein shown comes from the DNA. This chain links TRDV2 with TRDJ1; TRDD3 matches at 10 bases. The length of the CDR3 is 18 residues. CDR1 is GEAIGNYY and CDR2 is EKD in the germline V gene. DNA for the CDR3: TGTGCCTGTGACAAGGGGGATACGGCCACATCGCAGACCGATAAACTCACCTTT. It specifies CACDKGDTATSQTDKLTF.

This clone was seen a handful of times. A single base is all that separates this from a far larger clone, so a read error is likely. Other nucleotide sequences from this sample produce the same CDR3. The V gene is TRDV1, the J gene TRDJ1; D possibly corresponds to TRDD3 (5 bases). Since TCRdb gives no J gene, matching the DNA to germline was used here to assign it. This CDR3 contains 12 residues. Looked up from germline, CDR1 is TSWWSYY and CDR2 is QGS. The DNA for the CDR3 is TGTGCCCTTGGGGAATCCAGGGGTAAACTCATCTTT. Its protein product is CALGESRGKLIF.

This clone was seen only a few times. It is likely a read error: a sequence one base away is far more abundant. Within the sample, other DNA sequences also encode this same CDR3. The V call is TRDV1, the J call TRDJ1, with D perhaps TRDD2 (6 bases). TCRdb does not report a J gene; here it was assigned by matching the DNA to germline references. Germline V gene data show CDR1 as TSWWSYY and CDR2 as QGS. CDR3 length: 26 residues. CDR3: CALGELRGLPQASGTCVTLTYDKLIF. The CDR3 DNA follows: TGTGCTCTCGGGGAACTGCGCGGCCTTCCCCAAGCATCAGGGACCTGTGTTACCCTGACCTACGATAAACTCATCTTT.

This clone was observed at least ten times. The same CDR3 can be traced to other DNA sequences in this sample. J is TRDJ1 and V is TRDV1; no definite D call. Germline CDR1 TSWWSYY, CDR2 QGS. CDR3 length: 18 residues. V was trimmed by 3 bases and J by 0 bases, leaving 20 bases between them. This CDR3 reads CALGEPRSPCGDTDKLIF. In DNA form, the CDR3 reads TGTGCTCTTGGGGAGCCGAGATCTCCTTGCGGAGACACCGATAAACTCATCTTT.

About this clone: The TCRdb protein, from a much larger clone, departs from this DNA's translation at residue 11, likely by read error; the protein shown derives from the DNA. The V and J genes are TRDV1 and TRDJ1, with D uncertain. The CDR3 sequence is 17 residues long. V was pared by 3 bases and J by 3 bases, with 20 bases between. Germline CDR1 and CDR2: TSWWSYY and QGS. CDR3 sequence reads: CALGEPEYVRAPDKLIF. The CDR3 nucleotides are TGTGCTCTTGGGGAGCCGGAGTACGTGAGGGCCCCCGATAAACTCATCTTT.

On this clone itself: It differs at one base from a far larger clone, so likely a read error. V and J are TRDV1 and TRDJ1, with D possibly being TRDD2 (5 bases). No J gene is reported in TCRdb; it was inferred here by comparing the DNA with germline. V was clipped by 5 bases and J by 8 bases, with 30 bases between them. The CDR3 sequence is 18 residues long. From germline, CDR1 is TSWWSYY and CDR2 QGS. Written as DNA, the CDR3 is TGTGCTCTTGGGCCAGAAGGGCAACTAATGGGACCTACGAGAAAACTCATCTTT. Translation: CALGPEGQLMGPTRKLIF.